The sequence of this TCR beta chain was determined in a study of T cells after yellow fever vaccination. TCRdb reprocessed the 5' RACE reads with MiXCR, giving one entry per CDR3 protein. This sample has more than 300,000 distinct CDR3 sequences, with around 4.5% found just once. Germline CDR1 SGHTA, CDR2 FQGTGA. The germline V and J ends were trimmed by 1 base and 1 base, with 11 bases remaining between them. The CDR3 has 16 amino acids. The sample holds many counts of this clonotype. The genes are TRBV7-3 and TRBJ2-1, with D perhaps assigned TRBD1 or TRBD2 (6 bases each). The clonotype was recovered from a man aged 18-30 years who received the YFV17D yellow fever vaccine. The material was PBMCs, obtained 15 days after the yellow fever booster vaccination. CDR3 amino acids: CASSLNRGASYNEQFF. The CDR3 bases are TGTGCCAGCAGCTTAAATAGGGGGGCATCCTACAATGAGCAGTTCTTC. The full variable domain, in which reference TRBV7-3 and TRBJ2-1 provide the parts outside the CDR3, is GAGVSQTPSNKVTEKGKYVELRCDPISGHTALYWYRQSLGQGPEFLIYFQGTGAADDSGLPNDRFFAVRPEGSVSTLKIQRTERGDSAVYLCASSLNRGASYNEQFFGPGTRLTVL.